This TCR beta chain emerged from a study of post-analysis software for immune sequencing data. Remarks on this clonotype: No antigen is known for it.

The V end was cut by 8 bases, the J end by 4 bases, with 20 bases between. The CDR3 sequence is 15 residues long. Germline CDR1 reads SGHAT; CDR2 reads FQNNGV. Overall study results and limits: Normalized Chao1 diversity in multiple sclerosis patients fell significantly below that of controls. When patients were compared with controls, about five TRBV segments were more frequent, TRBV5-6, TRBV5-1 and TRBV20-1 among them. Strong co-clustering by F measure linked samples that shared a preparation batch.

Unique molecular identifiers were present in the TCR beta cDNA libraries. MiXCR, applied by TCRdb to the PCR reads, yields one record per CDR3 protein. This table holds about 770,000 distinct CDR3 sequences, roughly 50% found once. The sequence was collected from a girl aged 10 to 17 with multiple sclerosis. The sample consisted of blood. The chain joins TRBV11-2 to TRBJ1-2; TRBD1 is a possible D gene (6 bases). The CDR3 sequence is CASARGAGDGYGYTF. The CDR3 bases are TGTGCCAGCGCGCGGGGGGCAGGGGATGGCTATGGCTACACCTTC.